The subject of this entry is one TCR beta chain. Germline-derived CDR1 and CDR2 are GTSNPN and SVGIG (reference sequence). Germline trimming cut 5 bases from V and 4 bases from J; bases unmatched to any gene: 11. The CDR3 is made up of 15 amino acids. As handled by the study authors: It was from reference gene primer amplification that nucleated cell counts were estimated. Method: immunoSEQ multiplex PCR; TCRdb's copy keeps in-frame clones and lacks some. That table gives V, J and clone size, and the DNA gave D and trimming. The sample consists of 250,000 or so clones, 65% to 90% of them appearing once. The data originate from a study of blood T cell repertoires in COVID-19.

The receptor was derived from a man aged 35 to 55 who had recovered from COVID-19. The chain uses TRBV30 and TRBJ1-2; TRBD1 aligns across 9 bases. The sequenced material came from peripheral blood. This CDR3 reads CAWGDGTGYVYGYTF. DNA of the CDR3: TGTGCCTGGGGTGACGGGACAGGGTACGTCTATGGCTACACCTTC.